This record concerns one T cell receptor beta chain sequence. Its target is not known. Germline lookup yields CDR1 DFQATT and CDR2 SNEGSKA (reference sequence). The CDR3 is 14 amino acids. V lost 4 bases, J lost 6 bases, and 9 bases stayed unmatched. An Oncomine TCR Beta short-read assay was used to sequence the DNA from cultured CD4+ T cells. Cultured CD4+ T cells were the source of extracted genomic DNA. TCRdb itself ran the PCR reads through MiXCR, one entry per CDR3 protein. The data contain tens of thousands of distinct CDR3 sequences, 40% to 45% of them seen just once; the ten biggest clones take up around 5.1%. Time point reported: late sampling 161 to 241 days after vaccination in three convalescent patients. Treatment in this sample: roughly nine-day PBMC culture with coronavirus spike peptide pools or control peptides (ViraFEST assay). Positive SARS-CoV-2 PCR tests in convalescent patients dated from March to December 2020, pre-Alpha, Beta and Delta.

These data are taken from a study of vaccination and CD4 T cells after COVID-19. Across the whole study: Median draw time for post-COVID samples was under 120 days post-diagnosis (range 35 to 161). The control cultures got either a CEFX pool, an HIV-1 Nef pool, or no peptide at all.

The gene calls are TRBV20-1 and TRBJ2-1, with TRBD2 identical over 7 bases. This receptor was obtained from a human donor who had recovered from COVID-19. The sample in question was CD4+ T cells from blood, cultured in vitro, obtained about 7 months after SARS-CoV-2 vaccination. The CDR3 spells CSANGVAGLNEQFF. The CDR3 DNA reads as TGCAGTGCTAATGGGGTAGCGGGTCTCAATGAGCAGTTCTTC.